This is a list of T cell receptor beta chains from one sample in a study of identical twins. TCRdb ran MiXCR on the 5' RACE reads and lists one entry per CDR3 protein. The repertoire consists of approximately 600,000 distinct CDR3 sequences, with approximately 10% occurring once and the leading ten covering roughly 3%. The same data also contributed to another study, on yellow fever vaccine responses in identical twins.

The material sequenced was PBMCs. The receptors derive from a woman between 18 and 29 years old in good health. Both conserved end residues are part of each CDR3. A D gene is named only where the DNA matches it firmly. Rows may omit the clone size; those that give it use once, few, many or a size class.

V gene	CDR3 length	D gene	clone size	J gene	CDR3 DNA	CDR3 protein
TRBV4-2	15	NA	few	TRBJ2-7	TGTGCCAGCAGCCAACAAGGGACCGAAACCTACGAGCAGTACTTC	CASSQQGTETYEQYF
TRBV12-3/TRBV12-4	16	TRBD2	few	TRBJ2-3	TGTGCCAGCAGTTTTTCCGGGCGGGAGAGGACAGATACGCAGTATTTT	CASSFSGRERTDTQYF
TRBV7-3	21	TRBD2	NA	TRBJ2-3	TGTGCCAGCAGCTTAAATGTGGCCCCCGGGACTAGCGGGGGTGCCACAGATACGCAGTATTTT	CASSLNVAPGTSGGATDTQYF
TRBV10-3	17	TRBD2	NA	TRBJ2-7	TGTGCCATCAGGGGAACCGGACTAGCGGGTACCTCCTACGAGCAGTACTTC	CAIRGTGLAGTSYEQYF
TRBV7-8	18	TRBD2	many	TRBJ2-3	TGTGCCAGCAGCTTCGCTAGCGGGGGGTCCTCTAGCACAGATACGCAGTATTTT	CASSFASGGSSSTDTQYF
TRBV6-1	13	NA	NA	TRBJ2-7	TGTGCCAGCAGGCGGGACAGTGGTGGGTGGCAGTACTTC	CASRRDSGGWQYF
TRBV27	14	NA	NA	TRBJ2-3	TGTGCCAGCAGTCCTCGGACCAAGGGAGATACGCAGTATTTT	CASSPRTKGDTQYF
TRBV6-5	14	NA	NA	TRBJ1-4	TGTGCCAGCAGTTACTCGAACCTTGGGGAAAAACTGTTTTTT	CASSYSNLGEKLFF
TRBV11-2	19	TRBD2	few	TRBJ2-3	TGTGCCAGCAGGGATAGGGTAGCGGGGGGCCCCAAAATCACAGATACGCAGTATTTT	CASRDRVAGGPKITDTQYF
TRBV11-2	17	TRBD2	few	TRBJ2-3	TGTGCCAGCAGCTTAGACACTCGACTAGCGGGAGGGGATACGCAGTATTTT	CASSLDTRLAGGDTQYF
TRBV6-2/TRBV6-3	12	NA	many	TRBJ2-5	TGTGCCAGCAGGCGGATCCAAGAGACCCAGTACTTC	CASRRIQETQYF
TRBV6-5	15	NA	few	TRBJ2-3	TGTGCCAGCAGTTACTCGGAAGGGACCGCAGATACGCAGTATTTT	CASSYSEGTADTQYF
TRBV12-3/TRBV12-4	11	NA	NA	TRBJ1-2	TGTGCCAGCAGTTTATTGTCCCACCCCCACTTC	CASSLLSHPHF
TRBV5-1	14	NA	many	TRBJ2-1	TGCGCCAGCAGGTTAGCGGCTGCCTCGGGTGAGCAGTTCTTC	CASRLAAASGEQFF
TRBV9	14	NA	NA	TRBJ2-1	TGTGCCAGCAGCGTAGTCGGGGGAGGCGATGAGCAGTTCTTC	CASSVVGGGDEQFF
TRBV20-1	16	NA	few	TRBJ2-7	TGCAGTGCTAGAGACTTGGGCGGGGGCTCTCCCTACGAGCAGTACTTC	CSARDLGGGSPYEQYF